Sequencing of this TCR beta chain was carried out in a study of OX40 agonist ivuxolimab in advanced cancers. Turning to the study itself: Anti-PD-1, anti-PD-L1 or anti-CTLA-4 therapy given earlier was allowed, and around 40% had some.

TCRdb keeps only in-frame clones here, not all; method: immunoSEQ multiplex PCR. This sample has some 74,000 clones; roughly 85% occur once, and the top ten carry roughly 0.58%. The CDR3 covers 10 residues. Germline lookup yields CDR1 SQVTM and CDR2 ANQGSEA. With 4 bases removed from V and 7 bases from J, the gap between germline ends came to 7 bases. Comment on this clone: Its antigen remains unidentified.

Regarding the study as a whole: The study observed clonal expansion of CD4+ and CD8+ blood T cells by week 6 at 0.1 to 3.0 mg/kg. Expanded peripheral T-cell antigen specificity went undetermined.

Sequenced here: CD4+ or CD8+ T cells sorted from blood, sampled in a trial of the OX40 agonist ivuxolimab. The chain is built from TRBV29-1 and TRBJ1-2; D unresolved. The TCR sequence derives from an adult with an advanced solid tumor such as melanoma, head and neck, liver or kidney cancer. CDR3 sequence reads: CSVVEGGYTF. The DNA for the CDR3 is TGCAGCGTTGTTGAGGGTGGCTACACCTTC. The complete variable domain, with remaining parts taken from reference TRBV29-1 and TRBJ1-2, reads SAVISQKPSRDICQRGTSLTIQCQVDSQVTMMFWYRQQPGQSLTLIATANQGSEATYESGFVIDKFPISRPNLTFSTLTVSNMSPEDSSIYLCSVVEGGYTFGSGTRLTVV.